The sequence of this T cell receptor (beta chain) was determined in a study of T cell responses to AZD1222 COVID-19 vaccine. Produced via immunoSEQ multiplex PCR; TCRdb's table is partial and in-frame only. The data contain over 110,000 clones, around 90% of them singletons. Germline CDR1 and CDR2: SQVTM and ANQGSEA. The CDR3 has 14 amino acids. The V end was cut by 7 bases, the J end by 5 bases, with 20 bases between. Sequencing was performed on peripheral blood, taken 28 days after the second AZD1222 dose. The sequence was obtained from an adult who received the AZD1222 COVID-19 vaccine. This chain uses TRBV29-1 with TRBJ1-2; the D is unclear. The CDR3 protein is CSAGGVPNLYGYTF. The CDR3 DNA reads TGCAGCGCCGGCGGGGTCCCTAACCTGTATGGCTACACCTTC.